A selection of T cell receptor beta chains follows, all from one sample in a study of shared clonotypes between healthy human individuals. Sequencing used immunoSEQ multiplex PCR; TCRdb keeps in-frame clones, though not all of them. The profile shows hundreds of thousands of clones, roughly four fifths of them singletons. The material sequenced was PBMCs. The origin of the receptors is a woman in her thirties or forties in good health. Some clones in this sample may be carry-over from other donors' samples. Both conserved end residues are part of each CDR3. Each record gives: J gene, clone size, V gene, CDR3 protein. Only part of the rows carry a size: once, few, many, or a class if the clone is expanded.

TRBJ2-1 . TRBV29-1 CSAALSSYNEQFF
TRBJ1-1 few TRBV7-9 CASSLLGASEAFF
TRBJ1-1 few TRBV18 CASSPEVRVNTEAFF
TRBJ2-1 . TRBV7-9 CASSGTSGPRSSYNEQFF
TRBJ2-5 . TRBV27 CASSLGSGSSYSRGTQYF
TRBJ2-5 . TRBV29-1 CSVGIARETQYF
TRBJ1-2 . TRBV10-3 CAITAGTDGYTF
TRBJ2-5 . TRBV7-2 CASSSSGSGWGTQYF
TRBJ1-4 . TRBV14 CASSQEEGALNEKLFF
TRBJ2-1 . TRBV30 CAWGHSGRDYNEQFF
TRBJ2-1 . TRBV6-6 CASSSGLASEQFF
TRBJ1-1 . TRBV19 CASQTGGATEAFF
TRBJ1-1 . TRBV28 CASSSTTGRVIAFF
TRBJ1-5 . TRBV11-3 CASSRDTNQPQHF
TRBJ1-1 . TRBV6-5 CASSSQGGTEAFF
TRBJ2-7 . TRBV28 CASSSPGGYSYEQYF
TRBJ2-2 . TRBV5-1 CASSLGRQGARTGELFF
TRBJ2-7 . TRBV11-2 CASSDRGAGQGYLYEQYF
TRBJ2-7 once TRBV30 CAWSTGGITYEQYF
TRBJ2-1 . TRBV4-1 CASSQVGAYNEQFF
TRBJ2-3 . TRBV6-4 CASSEGNAHTDTQYF
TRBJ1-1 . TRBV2 CASGQVGAEAFF
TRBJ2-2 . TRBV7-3 CASSPRTGLGTGELFF
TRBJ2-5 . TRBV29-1 CSVPTGTERLAGGETQYF
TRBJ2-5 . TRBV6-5 CASSYRARELQETQYF
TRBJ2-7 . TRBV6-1 CASRGGQLYEQYF
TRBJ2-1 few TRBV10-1 CASSRLAGGYNEQFF
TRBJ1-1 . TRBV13 CASTQGAGTEAFF
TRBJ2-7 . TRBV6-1 CASSEDGGATYEQYF
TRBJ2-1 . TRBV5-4 CASSLKTSGRGEQFF
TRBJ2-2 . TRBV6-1 CASRLRGLNTGELFF
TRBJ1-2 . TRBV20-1 CSASQGNGYTF
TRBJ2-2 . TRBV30 CAWSVPRRGSGELFF
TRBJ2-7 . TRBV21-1 CASSKRKGYHEQYF
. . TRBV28 CASSSTGTGTYEQYF
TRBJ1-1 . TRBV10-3 CAISGTGRLNTEAFF
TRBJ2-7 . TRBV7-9 CASSFHHEQYF
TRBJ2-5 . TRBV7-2 CATRRSSSSQETQYF
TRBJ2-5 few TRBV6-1 CASSGVKASGSIKQYF
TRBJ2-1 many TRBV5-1 CASSLEASGSSYNEQFF